The 30 T cell receptor beta chains given below trace back to one sample, sequenced in a study of T cell responses to AZD1222 COVID-19 vaccine. TCRdb's copy holds only in-frame clones and misses some; the assay was immunoSEQ multiplex PCR. The repertoire has 15,000 or so clones, about nine tenths of them found once; the top ten carry 2.5% to 3.5%. Sequencing used peripheral blood, obtained 28 days after the second AZD1222 dose. All receptors derive from an adult who received the AZD1222 COVID-19 vaccine.

This clone was picked up one time. This chain uses TRBV24-1 with TRBJ2-5, with no clear D. The germline V gene encodes CDR1 KGHDR and CDR2 SFDVKD. CDR3 length: 14 residues. V gave up 0 bases and J gave up 2 bases, with 6 bases separating them. The CDR3 nucleotides read TGTGCCACCAGTGATTTGGGGCGGCAAGAGACCCAGTACTTC. Its translation: CATSDLGRQETQYF.

The rearrangement uses TRBV4-2 and TRBJ1-3; 7 bases fit TRBD1. The CDR3 has 15 residues. V dropped 0 bases and J dropped 4; count of bases not matched to a gene: 3. Germline V gene lookup returns CDR1 LGHNA and CDR2 YNFKEQ. CDR3 sequence reads: CASSQEGQRGNTIYF. The CDR3 nucleotides are TGTGCCAGCAGCCAAGAGGGACAGAGGGGAAACACCATATATTTT.

The CDR3 DNA sequence: TGTGCCAGCAGCCCTACGGGGGCGCTGGACGAGCAGTACTTC. Protein sequence: CASSPTGALDEQYF. The chain couples TRBV28 to TRBJ2-7; D tentatively reads TRBD1 or TRBD2 (6 bases each). Germline-derived CDR1 and CDR2 are MDHEN and SYDVKM. There are 14 residues in the CDR3. With 6 bases removed from V and 5 bases from J, the gap between germline ends came to 17 bases.

The V and J genes are TRBV23-1 and TRBJ1-2, with unresolved D. TRBV23-1 is identified as an open reading frame with a role that is uncertain. The V gene lost 0 bases and the J gene lost 8 bases, with 10 bases spanning the gap. The CDR3 covers 13 residues. CDR3 amino acids: CASSQSRDAGYTF. DNA for the CDR3: TGCGCCAGCAGTCAATCTCGGGATGCCGGCTACACCTTC.

The rearrangement links TRBV6-2 or TRBV6-3 to TRBJ2-4, with 9 bases aligning to TRBD1. The V gene's germline CDR1 is MNHEY and CDR2 SVGEGT. There are 16 residues in the CDR3. J was trimmed by 3 bases and V by 0 bases; bases with no gene match: 3. CDR3 in amino acids: CASSYSGQGSKNIQYF. CDR3 coding DNA: TGTGCCAGCAGTTACTCGGGACAGGGAAGCAAAAACATTCAGTACTTC.

The chain carries TRBV14 and TRBJ2-3; possible D gene TRBD1, 6 bases. In germline, CDR1 is SGHDN, CDR2 FVKESK. V was shortened by 2 bases and J by 5 bases, with 11 bases between the two germline ends. The CDR3 loop spans 14 amino acids. CDR3 sequence reads: CASSQTGWKDTQYF. DNA of the CDR3: TGTGCCAGCAGCCAAACAGGGTGGAAAGATACGCAGTATTTT.

J is TRBJ1-3 and V is TRBV2; TRBD1 matches at 9 bases. Trimming cost V 7 bases and J 2 bases; bases outside gene matches: 6. The CDR3 consists of 15 residues. CDR1 is SNHLY, CDR2 FYNNEI, per germline. CDR3 protein: CASNDRDRAGNTIYF. The CDR3 nucleotides read TGTGCCAGCAATGACCGGGACAGGGCTGGAAACACCATATATTTT. Based on the CDR3 plus reference TRBV2 and TRBJ1-3, the full variable domain is EPEVTQTPSHQVTQMGQEVILRCVPISNHLYFYWYRQILGQKVEFLVSFYNNEISEKSEIFDDQFSVERPDGSNFTLKIRSTKLEDSAMYFCASNDRDRAGNTIYFGEGSWLTVV.

The chain combines TRBV7-2 with TRBJ1-5, with 7 bases aligning to TRBD1. The CDR3 consists of 15 residues. Trimming took 1 base from V and 8 from J; bases not matched to a gene: 8. Germline V lookup: CDR1 SGHTA, CDR2 FQGNSA. CDR3 sequence (DNA): TGTGCCAGCAGCTTAGACAGGGGAGTTGGAAAGCCCCAGCATTTT. Its translation: CASSLDRGVGKPQHF.

For the CDR3, the DNA is TGTGCCAGCAGCTTTAGGACAGGGGGCGGCTACACCTTC. It codes for CASSFRTGGGYTF. J is TRBJ1-2 and V is TRBV5-4; 11 bases line up with TRBD1. The CDR3 runs 13 residues. Germline assignment: CDR1 SGHNT and CDR2 YYREEE (reference sequence). Losses at the gene ends were 2 bases for V and 8 bases for J; bases not matched to a gene: 2.

The V call is TRBV30, the J call TRBJ2-7; 10 bases map to TRBD2. The germline CDR1 and CDR2 sequences are GTSNPN and SVGIG (reference sequence). This CDR3 is built from 15 residues. Trimming at V came to 3 bases and at J to 6 bases, leaving 11 bases not matched to a gene. The CDR3 coding sequence is TGTGCCTGGAGATCTAGCGGGGGCCCCGTATCCGAGCAGTACTTC. Its protein is CAWRSSGGPVSEQYF.

This clone appeared a few times. Written as DNA, the CDR3 is TGTGCCAGCAGCGTAGCAGGGGACCCCCTCTACGAGCAGTACTTC. Residues: CASSVAGDPLYEQYF. This chain links TRBV9 with TRBJ2-7, with D perhaps TRBD1 (6 bases). This CDR3 has 15 residues. The V end was cut by 0 bases, the J end by 3 bases, with 13 bases between. The germline V gene encodes CDR1 SGDLS and CDR2 YYNGEE.

V and J are TRBV5-1 and TRBJ2-7; tentative D call: TRBD2 (7 bases). The germline V and J ends were trimmed by 0 bases and 4 bases, with 20 bases remaining between them. The CDR3 consists of 17 residues. The V gene's germline CDR1 is SGHRS and CDR2 YFSETQ. The CDR3 reads CASSLEASGTGRYEQYF. CDR3 coding DNA: TGCGCCAGCAGCTTGGAGGCTAGCGGAACAGGGCGGTACGAGCAGTACTTC.

V is TRBV29-1 and J is TRBJ2-5, with D possibly being TRBD1 (6 bases). With 6 bases removed from V and 5 bases from J, the gap between germline ends came to 19 bases. Per the germline V gene, CDR1 is SQVTM and CDR2 is ANQGSEA. This CDR3 has 14 amino acids. For the CDR3, the DNA is TGCAGCGTGTGGGCTACAGGGACCGGGGAGACCCAGTACTTC. It translates to CSVWATGTGETQYF.

The chain carries TRBV9 and TRBJ2-5; maybe TRBD1 (7 bases). Looked up from germline, CDR1 is SGDLS and CDR2 is YYNGEE. CDR3 length equals 13 residues. V lost 1 base and J 4 bases, leaving 8 bases between the germline ends. The CDR3 here is CASSVQGGETQYF. The CDR3 DNA is TGTGCCAGCAGCGTACAGGGGGGAGAGACCCAGTACTTC. The variable domain in full, with the rest retrieved from reference TRBV9 and TRBJ2-5, is DSGVTQTPKHLITATGQRVTLRCSPRSGDLSVYWYQQSLDQGLQFLIQYYNGEERAKGNILERFSAQQFPDLHSELNLSSLELGDSALYFCASSVQGGETQYFGPGTRLLVL.

This chain joins TRBV28 and TRBJ1-1; a weak D match, TRBD1 (5 bases). The germline V and J ends were trimmed by 7 bases and 4 bases, with 16 bases remaining between them. The CDR3 runs 14 residues. Germline CDR1 and CDR2: MDHEN and SYDVKM. DNA of the CDR3: TGTGCCAGCATCGAGGGGTTTCGGGGCACTGAAGCTTTCTTT. As protein: CASIEGFRGTEAFF.

The chain links TRBV20-1 to TRBJ1-1, with D hard to call. Germline values: CDR1 DFQATT, CDR2 SNEGSKA (reference sequence). This CDR3 comprises 10 residues. V was cut by 6 bases and J by 2 bases, with 4 bases left in between. The CDR3 loop reads CSAPNTEAFF. For the CDR3, the DNA is TGCAGTGCCCCAAACACTGAAGCTTTCTTT.

The chain uses TRBV6-2 or TRBV6-3 and TRBJ2-3; 10 nucleotides line up with TRBD1. The V segment lost 4 bases and the J segment 2 bases; nucleotides outside the gene matches: 9. The CDR3 runs 17 residues. The V gene's germline CDR1 is MNHEY and CDR2 SVGEGT. CDR3 sequence (DNA): TGTGCCAGCAGTTCCTTCCCGACAGGGGGCTCCACAGATACGCAGTATTTT. Translated: CASSSFPTGGSTDTQYF.

This chain uses TRBV27 with TRBJ2-1, with a possible D match to TRBD1 (5 bases). Trimming pared 0 bases from V and 1 base from J, leaving 16 bases between. The CDR3 loop spans 18 amino acids. The V gene's germline CDR1 is MNHEY and CDR2 SMNVEV (reference sequence). The CDR3 DNA reads TGTGCCAGCAGTTTATCAGGGGTAAAAGAAGCGTCCTACAATGAGCAGTTCTTC. Its protein is CASSLSGVKEASYNEQFF.

The rearrangement links TRBV9 to TRBJ1-1; TRBD1 aligns across 8 bases. Germline values: CDR1 SGDLS, CDR2 YYNGEE. Trimming cost V 3 bases and J 1 base; bases outside gene matches: 8. There are 16 residues in the CDR3. The CDR3 loop reads CASSAGGGQGNTEAFF. CDR3 sequence (DNA): TGTGCCAGCAGCGCCGGGGGAGGACAGGGGAACACTGAAGCTTTCTTT.

This sequence joins TRBV15 and TRBJ2-2; D may match TRBD1 or TRBD2 (5 bases each). Trimming took off 0 bases at V and 6 bases at J, with 14 bases between the two ends. The germline gives CDR1 LNHNV, CDR2 YYDKDF (reference sequence). The CDR3 runs to 16 residues. The CDR3, as DNA: TGTGCCACCAGCAGAGATACCGAGGGGATGGCCGGGGAGCTGTTTTTT. Translated, it gives CATSRDTEGMAGELFF.

The chain carries TRBV9 and TRBJ2-2, with 10 bases fitting TRBD1. Germline CDR1 is SGDLS and CDR2 is YYNGEE. The CDR3 is 15 amino acids. The trim removed 4 bases at V and 5 bases at J, leaving 5 bases unmatched. CDR3 region: CASSSRQGATGELFF. The CDR3 DNA is TGTGCCAGCAGCTCCCGACAGGGGGCTACCGGGGAGCTGTTTTTT.

The rearrangement joins TRBV3-1 (or the pseudogene TRBV3-2) to TRBJ1-1; 8 nucleotides agree with TRBD1. This CDR3 is 15 amino acids long. The junction had 6 bases not matched to a gene; V was cut back by 2 bases and J by 4 bases. Germline V gene data show CDR1 as LGHDT and CDR2 as YNNKEL (reference sequence). The CDR3 reads CASSQRTGLVTEAFF. The CDR3 nucleotides are TGTGCCAGCAGCCAAAGGACAGGGTTGGTCACTGAAGCTTTCTTT.

The rearrangement links TRBV6-5 to TRBJ2-2; TRBD1 matches 7 bases. Unmatched junction bases numbered 13, after V lost 6 bases and J lost 9 bases. Germline CDR1 is MNHEY and CDR2 is SVGAGI. The CDR3 runs to 15 residues. Here the CDR3 reads CASRDRDSGYRELFF. In DNA form, the CDR3 reads TGTGCCAGCAGGGACCGGGACAGCGGATACCGGGAGCTGTTTTTT.

This clone was detected a few times. CDR3 DNA: TGCGCCAGCAGTGAACCTGACCCCTACGAGCAGTACTTC. As protein: CASSEPDPYEQYF. The chain is built from TRBV10-1 and TRBJ2-7; no firm D call. The CDR3 consists of 13 residues. Germline assignment: CDR1 WNHNN and CDR2 SYGVQD (reference sequence). V was pared by 3 bases and J by 2 bases, with 8 bases between.

J is TRBJ1-1 and V is TRBV21-1. TRBV21-1 is designated a pseudogene. The CDR3 is made up of 16 amino acids. The CDR3 sequence: CASTSLAGGGHTEAFF. CDR3 nucleotides: TGTGCCAGCACCTCCTTAGCAGGCGGGGGGCACACTGAAGCTTTCTTT.

The V and J genes are TRBV3-1 (or the pseudogene TRBV3-2) and TRBJ2-7; the D is unclear. Germline lookup yields CDR1 LGHDT and CDR2 YNNKEL (reference sequence). This CDR3 spans 13 amino acids. V lost 0 bases and J 5 bases, leaving 8 bases between the germline ends. The CDR3 reads CASSQDYGDEQYF. In DNA form, the CDR3 reads TGTGCCAGCAGCCAAGATTATGGCGACGAGCAGTACTTC.

The rearrangement joins TRBV10-3 to TRBJ1-4; D ambiguous. The CDR3 length is 14 residues. Trimming pared 4 bases from V and 4 bases from J, leaving 10 bases between. Germline assignment: CDR1 ENHRY and CDR2 SYGVKD. As DNA, the CDR3 is TGTGCCATCAGTGTGGGTCAGGATAATGAAAAACTGTTTTTT. It yields the protein CAISVGQDNEKLFF.

The chain has TRBV9 and TRBJ1-1; tentatively, D is TRBD1 (6 bases). V lost 0 bases to trimming and J lost 1 base, with 7 bases between them. The CDR3 loop spans 14 amino acids. Germline-derived CDR1 and CDR2 are SGDLS and YYNGEE. The CDR3, as DNA: TGTGCCAGCAGCGTAGGACAGGCGAACACTGAAGCTTTCTTT. This codes for CASSVGQANTEAFF.

V gene TRBV7-6 combines with J gene TRBJ2-7, with 11 bases identical to TRBD1. J lost 6 bases, V lost 5 bases, and 9 bases had no gene match. From germline, CDR1 is SGHVS and CDR2 FNYEAQ. This CDR3 spans 15 amino acids. The chain's CDR3 is CASSRGQGAFGEQYF. CDR3 nucleotide sequence: TGTGCCAGCAGCCGAGGACAGGGGGCTTTCGGCGAGCAGTACTTC.

The rearrangement uses TRBV3-1 (or the pseudogene TRBV3-2) and TRBJ2-2; no clear D. The CDR3 spans 15 residues. The V gene's germline CDR1 is LGHDT and CDR2 YNNKEL (reference sequence). Trimming left V 0 bases short and J 0 bases short, with 5 bases between. CDR3 nucleotide sequence: TGTGCCAGCAGCCAAGACAGAGCGAACACCGGGGAGCTGTTTTTT. Protein sequence: CASSQDRANTGELFF.